A single sample gave rise to the 32 T cell receptor beta chains below, sequenced in a study of CXCR3-negative and CXCR3-positive naive CD8 T cells. Findings and caveats of the study: Naive CXCR3-positive cells had TRB CDR3s more hydrophobic than those of CXCR3-negative naive cells.

With UMI labels, 5' RACE was used to prepare the TRB cDNA libraries. TCRdb re-called the 5' RACE reads and shows each CDR3 protein once, DNA omitted. The listing records about 84,000 distinct CDR3 sequences. These receptors' antigens are unknown. Sequenced input: naive CXCR3+ CD8+ T cells from blood. Subset described: CD45RO-CCR7+CD27+CD95- naive CD8+ T cells expressing CXCR3 (TNR3+). The receptors were sampled from a human donor in good health. Some clones in this sample may be carry-over from other donors' samples.

This sequence joins TRBV20-1 and TRBJ1-2. The CDR3 totals 14 residues. Germline CDR1 and CDR2: DFQATT and SNEGSKA (reference sequence). The CDR3 here is CSAHLGQTHYGYTF.

The rearrangement links TRBV28 to TRBJ1-1. Germline CDR1 reads MDHEN; CDR2 reads SYDVKM. This CDR3 comprises 12 residues. CDR3 in amino acids: CASSLLRTEAFF.

The J gene is TRBJ1-5, the V gene TRBV28. The CDR3 totals 13 residues. Germline assignment: CDR1 MDHEN and CDR2 SYDVKM. The CDR3: CASTVGGNQPQHF. Full variable domain (rest looked up from reference TRBV28 and TRBJ1-5): DVKVTQSSRYLVKRTGEKVFLECVQDMDHENMFWYRQDPGLGLRLIYFSYDVKMKEKGDIPEGYSVSREKKERFSLILESASTNQTSMYLCASTVGGNQPQHFGDGTRLSIL.

This chain uses TRBV19 with TRBJ1-5. The V gene's germline CDR1 is LNHDA and CDR2 SQIVND (reference sequence). CDR3 length: 15 residues. The chain's CDR3 is CASSEAGRQNQPQHF. Using reference TRBV19 and TRBJ1-5 for the parts outside the CDR3, the full variable domain is DGGITQSPKYLFRKEGQNVTLSCEQNLNHDAMYWYRQDPGQGLRLIYYSQIVNDFQKGDIAEGYSVSREKKESFPLTVTSAQKNPTAFYLCASSEAGRQNQPQHFGDGTRLSIL.

The J gene is TRBJ2-1, the V gene TRBV7-2; the D call of TRBD2 rests on TCRdb alone, since no DNA is present to check it. The CDR3 spans 15 residues. Looked up from germline, CDR1 is SGHTA and CDR2 is FQGNSA. The CDR3 loop reads CASSPTEAYYNEQFF.

The chain links TRBV20-1 to TRBJ1-1. This CDR3 comprises 14 residues. Germline values: CDR1 DFQATT, CDR2 SNEGSKA (reference sequence). The CDR3 sequence: CSARVLALGTEAFF.

The chain combines TRBV12-3 or TRBV12-4 with TRBJ2-7; lacking DNA, the TRBD1 call made by TCRdb goes unchecked. The CDR3 has 14 residues. CDR3: CASSPLGLQGRQYF.

V gene TRBV20-1 combines with J gene TRBJ2-1; TCRdb selects TRBD2, and the lack of DNA leaves this call unchecked. Germline CDR1 and CDR2: DFQATT and SNEGSKA (reference sequence). This CDR3 has 17 residues. CDR3 amino acids: CSARDPPASGGLDEQFF.

J is TRBJ2-5 and V is TRBV29-1. This CDR3 has 13 amino acids. Germline loops: CDR1 SQVTM, CDR2 ANQGSEA. CDR3: CSAAPTAVGDQYF.

The chain uses TRBV23-1 and TRBJ2-2; absent DNA, TCRdb's TRBD1 call cannot be checked. TRBV23-1 is an open reading frame whose function is uncertain. CDR3 length equals 16 residues. CDR3 sequence: CASRRRDREYAGELFF.

The chain recombines TRBV28 with TRBJ1-6. This CDR3 region has 15 residues. The germline V gene has CDR1 MDHEN and CDR2 SYDVKM. CDR3 protein: CASSLTARLNSPLHF. The variable domain in full, with the rest retrieved from reference TRBV28 and TRBJ1-6, is DVKVTQSSRYLVKRTGEKVFLECVQDMDHENMFWYRQDPGLGLRLIYFSYDVKMKEKGDIPEGYSVSREKKERFSLILESASTNQTSMYLCASSLTARLNSPLHFGNGTRLTVT.

The rearrangement joins TRBV5-1 to TRBJ2-7; there is no DNA to check the TCRdb D call of TRBD1. Looked up from germline, CDR1 is SGHRS and CDR2 is YFSETQ. This CDR3 comprises 13 residues. CDR3 residues: CASSTDRGNEQYF. The whole variable domain, filled in from reference TRBV5-1 and TRBJ2-7, reads KAGVTQTPRYLIKTRGQQVTLSCSPISGHRSVSWYQQTPGQGLQFLFEYFSETQRNKGNFPGRFSGRQFSNSRSEMNVSTLELGDSALYLCASSTDRGNEQYFGPGTRLTVT.

V and J are TRBV27 and TRBJ1-5. Germline CDR1 MNHEY, CDR2 SMNVEV (reference sequence). The CDR3 contains 12 residues. CDR3 in amino acids: CASSLRGQPQHF.

V usage is TRBV20-1 and J usage is TRBJ2-3; TCRdb's D call of TRBD1 is untestable without DNA. There are 15 residues in the CDR3. CDR1 is DFQATT, CDR2 SNEGSKA, per germline (reference sequence). This CDR3 reads CSARDRGQSTDTQYF.

This chain connects TRBV7-2 to TRBJ2-1; TCRdb picks TRBD1, but there is no DNA to check that call. Germline values: CDR1 SGHTA, CDR2 FQGNSA. This CDR3 is 13 amino acids long. The CDR3: CASSSRGDNEQFF.

The V gene is TRBV2, the J gene TRBJ2-5; TCRdb lists TRBD1, though no DNA is available to test this call. The germline V gene has CDR1 SNHLY and CDR2 FYNNEI. The CDR3 length is 13 residues. CDR3 region: CASSRGTAETQYF.

The rearrangement links TRBV5-1 to TRBJ2-3; the TRBD1 assignment by TCRdb is unverifiable without DNA. The CDR3 has 15 residues. CDR1 and CDR2 (germline): SGHRS, YFSETQ. The CDR3 spells CASSYGTGTPDTQYF.

The gene calls are TRBV5-1 and TRBJ1-1; TCRdb reports TRBD1, a call that lacks DNA to check it against. The CDR3 is 15 residues long. Germline values: CDR1 SGHRS, CDR2 YFSETQ. CDR3 loop: CASSLEGAVNTEAFF.

The chain uses TRBV15 and TRBJ1-4; as DNA is missing, the TRBD1 call by TCRdb cannot be tested. The length of the CDR3 is 17 residues. CDR1 is LNHNV, CDR2 YYDKDF, per germline (reference sequence). The CDR3 is CATSRGTGQGTNEKLFF. Together with reference TRBV15 and TRBJ1-4, the CDR3 gives the full variable domain: DAMVIQNPRYQVTQFGKPVTLSCSQTLNHNVMYWYQQKSSQAPKLLFHYYDKDFNNEADTPDNFQSRRPNTSFCFLDIRSPGLGDTAMYLCATSRGTGQGTNEKLFFGSGTQLSVL.

The chain is built from TRBV7-6 and TRBJ1-5. This CDR3 spans 13 amino acids. Germline V gene sequence: CDR1 SGHVS, CDR2 FNYEAQ. The CDR3 region is CASSLGRSQPQHF. The complete variable domain, with remaining parts taken from reference TRBV7-6 and TRBJ1-5, reads GAGVSQSPRYKVTKRGQDVALRCDPISGHVSLYWYRQALGQGPEFLTYFNYEAQQDKSGLPNDRFSAERPEGSISTLTIQRTEQRDSAMYRCASSLGRSQPQHFGDGTRLSIL.

The chain joins TRBV29-1 to TRBJ2-5; TCRdb reports TRBD1, a call that lacks DNA to check it against. The CDR3 runs to 13 residues. The V gene's germline CDR1 is SQVTM and CDR2 ANQGSEA. CDR3 loop: CSAAWRPGETQYF.

The chain uses TRBV29-1 and TRBJ2-5; no DNA is available, so the TRBD2 call from TCRdb remains unchecked. Per the germline V gene, CDR1 is SQVTM and CDR2 is ANQGSEA. This CDR3 comprises 12 residues. This CDR3 reads CSVEGREETQYF.

The chain combines TRBV29-1 with TRBJ2-2; TCRdb reports TRBD2, a call that lacks DNA to check it against. This CDR3 spans 20 amino acids. Germline CDR1 is SQVTM and CDR2 is ANQGSEA. The CDR3 is CSVEDPTSGGLVVGPGELFF.

This chain links TRBV29-1 with TRBJ2-1. Germline V lookup: CDR1 SQVTM, CDR2 ANQGSEA. The CDR3 is 11 amino acids. The CDR3 sequence: CSVVGNNEQFF.

The chain couples TRBV3-1 to TRBJ2-1; checking the TCRdb D call of TRBD2 is not possible without DNA. CDR1 LGHDT and CDR2 YNNKEL come from the germline V gene (reference sequence). The CDR3 is 17 residues long. The CDR3 sequence: CASSQVVALPSNNEQFF.

The chain couples TRBV12-3 or TRBV12-4 to TRBJ2-2; the TCRdb call, TRBD1, lacks DNA for checking. The CDR3 runs 15 residues. The CDR3 sequence: CASSRDSLNTGELFF.

The chain employs TRBV7-9 and TRBJ1-3. The CDR3 covers 15 residues. CDR1 is SEHNR, CDR2 FQNEAQ, per germline (reference sequence). The CDR3 reads CASSGTGLSGNTIYF.

This chain joins TRBV6-5 and TRBJ2-7; the D call from TCRdb, TRBD2, cannot be confirmed without DNA. Germline V gene sequence: CDR1 MNHEY, CDR2 SVGAGI. This CDR3 has 13 residues. CDR3 sequence reads: CASAPGPVYEQYF.

The CDR3: CASSQDRDYTEETQYF. The genes are TRBV4-1 and TRBJ2-5; no DNA is available, so the TRBD2 call from TCRdb remains unchecked. The CDR3 runs 16 residues. CDR1 MGHRA and CDR2 YSYEKL come from the germline V gene.

The chain links TRBV4-3 to TRBJ2-3. This CDR3 comprises 15 residues. Germline-derived CDR1 and CDR2 are LGHNA and YSLEER. CDR3 sequence: CASSQEAKASYTQYF.

The chain has TRBV30 and TRBJ2-2; the TCRdb call, TRBD2, lacks DNA for checking. Germline loops: CDR1 GTSNPN, CDR2 SVGIG (reference sequence). The CDR3 is 17 amino acids. CDR3 in amino acids: CAWTGLAGNPNTGELFF. Filled out from reference TRBV30 and TRBJ2-2, the complete variable domain reads SQTIHQWPATLVQPVGSPLSLECTVEGTSNPNLYWYRQAAGRGLQLLFYSVGIGQISSEVPQNLSASRPQDRQFILSSKKLLLSDSGFYLCAWTGLAGNPNTGELFFGEGSRLTVL.

This chain uses TRBV7-9 with TRBJ1-1; TCRdb's D call of TRBD1 is untestable without DNA. Germline V gene sequence: CDR1 SEHNR, CDR2 FQNEAQ (reference sequence). CDR3 length: 16 residues. This CDR3 reads CASSGPAGTVNTEAFF.